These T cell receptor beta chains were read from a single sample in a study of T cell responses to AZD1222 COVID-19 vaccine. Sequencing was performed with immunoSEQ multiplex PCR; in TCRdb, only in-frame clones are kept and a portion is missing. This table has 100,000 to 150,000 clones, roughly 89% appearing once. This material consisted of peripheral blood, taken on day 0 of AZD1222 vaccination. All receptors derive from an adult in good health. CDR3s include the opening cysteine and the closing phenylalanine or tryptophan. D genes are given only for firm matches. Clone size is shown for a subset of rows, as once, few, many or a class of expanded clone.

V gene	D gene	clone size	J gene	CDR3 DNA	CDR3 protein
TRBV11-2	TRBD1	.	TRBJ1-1	TGTGCCAGCGGGGTTACAGGGGGAACTGAAGCTTTCTTT	CASGVTGGTEAFF
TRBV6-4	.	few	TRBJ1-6	TGTGCCAGCAGTGACAGGGGAAATTCACCCCTCCACTTT	CASSDRGNSPLHF
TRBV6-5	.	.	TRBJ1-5	TGTGCCAGCAGTCTACCATCCGAGAATCAGCCCCAGCATTTT	CASSLPSENQPQHF
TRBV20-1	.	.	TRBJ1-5	TGCAGTGCTAGTCACCAGGGTGACCAGCAAGCCCAGCATTTT	CSASHQGDQQAQHF
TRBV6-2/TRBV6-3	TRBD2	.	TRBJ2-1	TGTGCCAGCAGCCTTAGCGGGGGCGCCTACAATGAGCAGTTCTTC	CASSLSGGAYNEQFF
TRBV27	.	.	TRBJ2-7	TGTGCCAGCAGTTTATCCCGCCCGGGAACTTACGAGCAGTACTTC	CASSLSRPGTYEQYF
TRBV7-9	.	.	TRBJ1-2	TGTGCCAGCAGCTTAGAATCCGTCGGTCTGTTAGGCTACACCTTC	CASSLESVGLLGYTF
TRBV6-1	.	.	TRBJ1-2	TGTGCCAGCAGTGATCCGGGACACTTAGCTAACTATGGCTACACCTTC	CASSDPGHLANYGYTF
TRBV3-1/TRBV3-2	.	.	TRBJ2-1	TGTGCCAGCAGCCAAGATCACAGGCAGGGTAATGAGCAGTTCTTC	CASSQDHRQGNEQFF
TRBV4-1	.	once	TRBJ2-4	TGCGCCAGCAGCCAAGAAGGGATACTAGCCAAAAACATTCAGTACTTC	CASSQEGILAKNIQYF
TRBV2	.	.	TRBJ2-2	TGTGCCAGCTGTGAGGCCGGGGAGCTGTTTTTT	CASCEAGELFF
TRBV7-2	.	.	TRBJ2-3	TGTGCCAGCAGCTTTCGCGGGGTTCGCACGAGGAGCACAGATACGCAGTATTTT	CASSFRGVRTRSTDTQYF
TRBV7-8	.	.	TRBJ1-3	TGTGCCAGCAGCCCCCAGCTTACCAACACCATATATTTT	CASSPQLTNTIYF
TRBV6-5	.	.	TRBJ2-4	TGTGCCAGCAATCCAACAGAGGGCAAAAACATTCAGTACTTC	CASNPTEGKNIQYF
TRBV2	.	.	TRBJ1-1	TGTGCCAGCAGTTTACAGGGCAACACTGAAGCTTTCTTT	CASSLQGNTEAFF
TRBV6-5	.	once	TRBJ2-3	TGTGCCAGCAGTCGGTCGCGGGGCGTCACAGATACGCAGTATTTT	CASSRSRGVTDTQYF
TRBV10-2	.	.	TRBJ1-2	TGCGCCAGCAGTGAGTCGCCGGGAGACTATGGCTACACCTTC	CASSESPGDYGYTF
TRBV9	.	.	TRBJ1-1	TGTGCCAGCAGCGTAGCTCTCAGGGGAACTGAAGCTTTCTTT	CASSVALRGTEAFF
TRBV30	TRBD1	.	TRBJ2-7	TGTGCCTGGAGTGTAAAAGGGGGCGTTACATACGAGCAGTACTTC	CAWSVKGGVTYEQYF
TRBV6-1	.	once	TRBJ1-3	TGTGCCAGCAGTGAAATAGGGATCGGAAACACCATATATTTT	CASSEIGIGNTIYF
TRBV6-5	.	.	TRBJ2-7	TGTGCCAGCAGTTCGAGTCTGGCGGAGAGCTCCTACGAGCAGTACTTC	CASSSSLAESSYEQYF
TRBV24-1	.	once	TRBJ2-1	TGTGCCACCAGTGATCGGGGTCATGAGCAGTTCTTC	CATSDRGHEQFF
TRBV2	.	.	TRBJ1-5	TGTGCCAGCGTGAATAGCAATCAGCCCCAGCATTTT	CASVNSNQPQHF
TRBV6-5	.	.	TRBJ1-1	TGTGCCAGCAGTTACCTAGGCGTCGAGACTGAAGCTTTCTTT	CASSYLGVETEAFF
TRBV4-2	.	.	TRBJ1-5	TGTGCCAGCAGCCAAGATCTGGGCGGCAAAACAGTGGGTCAGCCCCAGCATTTT	CASSQDLGGKTVGQPQHF
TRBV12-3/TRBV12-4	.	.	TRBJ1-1	TGTGCCAGCAGCCTGACAGTGAACACTGAAGCTTTCTTT	CASSLTVNTEAFF
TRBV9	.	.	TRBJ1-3	TGTGCCAGCAGCGTAGAGGAGGGAAACACCATATATTTT	CASSVEEGNTIYF
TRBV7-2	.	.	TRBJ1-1	TGTGCCAGCACCCTTCAGGGCGGCTCAATGAACACTGAAGCTTTCTTT	CASTLQGGSMNTEAFF
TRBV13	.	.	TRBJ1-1	TGTGCCAGCAGCTTGGCGGGGACTGAAGCTTTCTTT	CASSLAGTEAFF
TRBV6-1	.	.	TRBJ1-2	TGTGCCAGCAGTATAAGGAACTCGGGCATTAGCTACACCTTC	CASSIRNSGISYTF
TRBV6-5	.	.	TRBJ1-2	TGTGCCAGCAGTTACTCGACAGGTTTAGGAGGTGGCTACACCTTC	CASSYSTGLGGGYTF
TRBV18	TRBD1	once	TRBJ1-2	TGTGCCAGCTCAGCCGACGGACAGGGACGCTATGGCTACACCTTC	CASSADGQGRYGYTF
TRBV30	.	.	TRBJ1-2	TGTGCCTGGGGGACGGGACTTATACACTACACCTTC	CAWGTGLIHYTF
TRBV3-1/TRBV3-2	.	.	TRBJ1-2	TGTGCCAGCAGCCAATACTGGGGAATGGTTGGCTACACCTTC	CASSQYWGMVGYTF
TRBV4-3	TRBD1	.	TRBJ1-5	TGCGCCAGCAGCCTAGGGACAGCCAAGGAGCCCCAGCATTTT	CASSLGTAKEPQHF
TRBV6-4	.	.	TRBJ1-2	TGTGCCAGCAGTGATCTTTATGGCTACACCTTC	CASSDLYGYTF
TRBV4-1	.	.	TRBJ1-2	TGCGCCAGCAGCCAATTTAGTCAGAACTATGGCTACACCTTC	CASSQFSQNYGYTF
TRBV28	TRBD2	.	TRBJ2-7	TGTGCCAGCAGTTCCGGCGGGGGGTACCCCTACGAGCAGTACTTC	CASSSGGGYPYEQYF
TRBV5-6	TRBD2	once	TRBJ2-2	TGTGCCAGCACCCGGATAGCGGGGGGGTACACCGGGGAGCTGTTTTTT	CASTRIAGGYTGELFF
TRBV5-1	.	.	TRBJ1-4	TGCGCCAGCACACAGGGACTTGGGACTAATGAAAAACTGTTTTTT	CASTQGLGTNEKLFF
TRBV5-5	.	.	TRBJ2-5	TGTGCCAGCAGCATCGGACAGCAAGAGACCCAGTACTTC	CASSIGQQETQYF
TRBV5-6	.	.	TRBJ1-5	TGTGCCAGCAGCGGCCTCAACCAGCCCCAGCATTTT	CASSGLNQPQHF
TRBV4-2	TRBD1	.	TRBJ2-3	TGTGCCAGCAGCCAAGAGACAGGGGAAGGGTCAGATACGCAGTATTTT	CASSQETGEGSDTQYF
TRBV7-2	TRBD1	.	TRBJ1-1	TGTGCCAGCATCGGGACAGCGAACACTGAAGCTTTCTTT	CASIGTANTEAFF
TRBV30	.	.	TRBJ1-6	TGTGCCTGGAGTATTGGGACTCCTAATTCACCCCTCCACTTT	CAWSIGTPNSPLHF
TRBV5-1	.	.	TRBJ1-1	TGCGCCAGCAGCTACGGCCCCGATGGGGGCGGCAGGGCTGAAGCTTTCTTT	CASSYGPDGGGRAEAFF
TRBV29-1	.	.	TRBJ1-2	TGCAGCGTTGAAGTTAGGGAATATGGCTACACCTTC	CSVEVREYGYTF
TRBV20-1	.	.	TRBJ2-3	TGCAGTGCTAGAGAAGATACGCAGTATTTT	CSAREDTQYF
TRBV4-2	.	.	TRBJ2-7	TGTGCCAGCAGCCAAGACAGAAACTACGAGCAGTACTTC	CASSQDRNYEQYF
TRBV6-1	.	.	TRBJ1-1	TGTGCCAGCAGTGAGCTTGAAGCTTTCTTT	CASSELEAFF
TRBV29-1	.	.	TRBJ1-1	TGCAGCGTTGAGCCGGGGGGGAGAGGGAGCACTGAAGCTTTCTTT	CSVEPGGRGSTEAFF
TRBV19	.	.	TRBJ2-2	TGTGCCAGTGGAACGATGAACACCGGGGAGCTGTTTTTT	CASGTMNTGELFF
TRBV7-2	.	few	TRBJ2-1	TGTGCCAGCAGCCTTCGACGGGGTATCGACAATGAGCAGTTCTTC	CASSLRRGIDNEQFF
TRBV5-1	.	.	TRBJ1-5	TGCGCCAGCAGCTTTGGACGCAATCAGCCCCAGCATTTT	CASSFGRNQPQHF